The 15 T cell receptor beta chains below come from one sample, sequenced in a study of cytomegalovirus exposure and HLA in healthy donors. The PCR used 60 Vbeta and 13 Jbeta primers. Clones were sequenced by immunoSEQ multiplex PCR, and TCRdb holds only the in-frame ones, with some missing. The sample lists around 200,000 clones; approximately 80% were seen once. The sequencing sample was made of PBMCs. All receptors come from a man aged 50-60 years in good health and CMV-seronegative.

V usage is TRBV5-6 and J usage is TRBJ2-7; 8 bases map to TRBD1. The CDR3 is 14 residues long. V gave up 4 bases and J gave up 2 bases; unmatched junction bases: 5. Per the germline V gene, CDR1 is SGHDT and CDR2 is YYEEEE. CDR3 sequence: CASSTPTGAYEQYF. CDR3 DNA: TGTGCCAGCAGCACCCCGACAGGGGCCTACGAGCAGTACTTC.

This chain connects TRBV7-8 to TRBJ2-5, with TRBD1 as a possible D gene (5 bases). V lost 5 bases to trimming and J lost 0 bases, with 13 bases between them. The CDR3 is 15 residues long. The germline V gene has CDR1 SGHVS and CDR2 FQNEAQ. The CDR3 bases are TGTGCCAGCAGCCCACGACAGAGGTACCAAGAGACCCAGTACTTC. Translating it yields CASSPRQRYQETQYF.

For the CDR3, the DNA is TGTGCCAGCAGCCCGAGGAATGCAGATACGCAGTATTTT. Protein sequence: CASSPRNADTQYF. V and J are TRBV6-5 and TRBJ2-3, with no clear D. The length of the CDR3 is 13 residues. The germline gives CDR1 MNHEY, CDR2 SVGAGI. Trimming shortened V by 6 bases and J by 4 bases, and 11 bases separated the two germline ends.

CDR3 in DNA: TGTGCCTGGAGACTGCGGCAGGGGGCGAATGAGCAGTTCTTC. Amino acid sequence: CAWRLRQGANEQFF. This chain links TRBV30 with TRBJ2-1; 8 bases agree with TRBD1. The CDR3 loop spans 14 amino acids. The germline V gene encodes CDR1 GTSNPN and CDR2 SVGIG (reference sequence). J gave up 7 bases and V 3 bases, and 8 bases lay outside the gene matches.

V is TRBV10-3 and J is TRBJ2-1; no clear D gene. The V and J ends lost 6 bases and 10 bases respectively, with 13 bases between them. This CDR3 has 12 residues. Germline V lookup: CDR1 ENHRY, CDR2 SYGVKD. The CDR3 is CAIRMDTREQFF. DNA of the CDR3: TGTGCCATCAGGATGGATACCAGGGAGCAGTTCTTC.

CDR3 amino acids: CASSLFAAGTYNEQFF. The CDR3 DNA sequence: TGTGCCAGCAGTTTATTTGCGGCGGGAACGTACAATGAGCAGTTCTTC. The chain employs TRBV28 and TRBJ2-1; the D gene is possibly TRBD2 (6 bases). From germline, CDR1 is MDHEN and CDR2 SYDVKM. Trimming stripped 1 base from V and 4 bases from J, with 14 bases between. The CDR3 length is 16 residues.

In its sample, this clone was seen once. The CDR3 sequence: CASKRTGANTEAFF. DNA of the CDR3: TGTGCCAGTAAGAGGACAGGGGCTAACACTGAAGCTTTCTTT. The chain uses TRBV19 and TRBJ1-1; 9 bases map to TRBD1. The CDR3 runs 14 residues. CDR1 and CDR2 from the germline V gene are LNHDA and SQIVND (reference sequence). The junction had 5 bases not matched to a gene; V was cut back by 7 bases and J by 2 bases.

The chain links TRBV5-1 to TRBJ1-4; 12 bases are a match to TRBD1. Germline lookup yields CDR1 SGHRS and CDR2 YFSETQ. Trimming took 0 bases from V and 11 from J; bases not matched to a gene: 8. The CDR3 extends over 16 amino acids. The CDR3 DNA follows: TGCGCCAGCAGCTTGGATCCGGGACAGGGGGCTATCAAACTGTTTTTT. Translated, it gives CASSLDPGQGAIKLFF.

The CDR3 DNA reads TGTGCCAGCAGTTTTGGTCGGGCGGGCTCCTACGAGCAGTACTTC. Translating gives CASSFGRAGSYEQYF. The V call is TRBV28, the J call TRBJ2-5, with D possibly matching TRBD2 (5 bases). Judging by the DNA end, TRBJ2-7 fits better; the J call may be wrong. Germline-derived CDR1 and CDR2 are MDHEN and SYDVKM. The CDR3 extends over 15 amino acids.

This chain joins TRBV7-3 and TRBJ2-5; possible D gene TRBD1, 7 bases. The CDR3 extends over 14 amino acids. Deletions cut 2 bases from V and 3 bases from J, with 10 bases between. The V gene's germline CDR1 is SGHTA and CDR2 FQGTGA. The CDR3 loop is CASSLAGQKETQYF. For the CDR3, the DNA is TGTGCCAGCAGCTTAGCGGGACAGAAAGAGACCCAGTACTTC.

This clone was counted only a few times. CDR3 coding DNA: TGTGCCAGCAGTCGCGGGGGAGGGACTTACAATGAGCAGTTCTTC. It translates to CASSRGGGTYNEQFF. The chain combines TRBV7-2 with TRBJ2-1; TRBD2 agrees at 7 bases. The CDR3 loop spans 15 amino acids. V dropped 6 bases and J dropped 4; count of bases not matched to a gene: 9. CDR1 and CDR2 (germline): SGHTA, FQGNSA.

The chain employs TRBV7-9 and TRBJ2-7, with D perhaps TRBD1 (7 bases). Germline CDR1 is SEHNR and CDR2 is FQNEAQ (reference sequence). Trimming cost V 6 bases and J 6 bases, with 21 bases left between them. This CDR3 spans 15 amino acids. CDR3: CASSTNTGEASEQYF. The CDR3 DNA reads TGTGCCAGCAGTACTAATACAGGGGAGGCTTCCGAGCAGTACTTC.

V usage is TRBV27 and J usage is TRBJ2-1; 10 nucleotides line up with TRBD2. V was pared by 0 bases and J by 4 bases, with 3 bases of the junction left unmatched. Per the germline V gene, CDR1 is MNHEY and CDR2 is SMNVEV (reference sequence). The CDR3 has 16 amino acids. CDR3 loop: CASSLSASGRYNEQFF. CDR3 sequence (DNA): TGTGCCAGCAGTTTATCTGCTAGCGGGAGATACAATGAGCAGTTCTTC.

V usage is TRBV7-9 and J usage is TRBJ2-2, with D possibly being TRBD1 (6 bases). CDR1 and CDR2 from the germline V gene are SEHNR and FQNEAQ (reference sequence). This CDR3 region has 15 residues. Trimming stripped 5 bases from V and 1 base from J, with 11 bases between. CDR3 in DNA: TGTGCCAGCAGCCACCAGGGACAGAACACCGGGGAGCTGTTTTTT. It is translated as CASSHQGQNTGELFF.

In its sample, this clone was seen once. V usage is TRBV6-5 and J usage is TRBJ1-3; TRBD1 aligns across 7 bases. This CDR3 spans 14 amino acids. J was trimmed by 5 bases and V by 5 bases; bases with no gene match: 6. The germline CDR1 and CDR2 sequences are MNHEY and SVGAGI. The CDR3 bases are TGTGCCAGCAGTGCAGGGGGATCACGAAACACCATATATTTT. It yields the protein CASSAGGSRNTIYF.